A single sample gave rise to the 11 T cell receptor beta chains below, sequenced in a study of T cells in Graves' hyperthyroidism and ophthalmopathy. Amplification yielded TCR beta CDR3 regions, with RNA transcripts as the source. With the HTBI primer set, the TCR CDR3 went through a first round of RT-PCR. MiXCR, run by TCRdb on the multiplex PCR reads, gives a single entry per CDR3 protein. The sample carries approximately 420,000 distinct CDR3 sequences, approximately 15% recorded once. Sequenced: blood. The source is a woman aged 25-40 years with Graves' hyperthyroidism.

This chain uses TRBV5-1 with TRBJ2-3; the D gene is possibly TRBD1 (6 bases). Germline assignment: CDR1 SGHRS and CDR2 YFSETQ. V lost 3 bases to trimming and J lost 0 bases, with 17 bases between them. The CDR3 is 17 residues long. CDR3 nucleotides: TGCGCCAGCAGCTGGGGCTGGGACACTTCTAGCACAGATACGCAGTATTTT. Protein product: CASSWGWDTSSTDTQYF.

Ten or more counts support this clonotype. The chain uses TRBV20-1 and TRBJ2-7, with no clear D. Trimming removed 1 base from V and 3 bases from J, with 7 bases in between. This CDR3 has 12 amino acids. Germline V gene lookup returns CDR1 DFQATT and CDR2 SNEGSKA (reference sequence). The CDR3, as DNA: TGCAGTGCTAGAGTTTCTAGCTACGAGCAGTACTTC. Translation gives CSARVSSYEQYF.

The count of this clonotype is one. V gene TRBV24-1 combines with J gene TRBJ2-1; 11 positions agree with TRBD2. With 3 bases clipped from V and 5 bases from J, the junction kept 17 bases outside the gene matches. The CDR3 is 20 residues long. Germline CDR1 and CDR2: KGHDR and SFDVKD. For the CDR3, the DNA is TGTGCCACCAGTGATCCCCTGGCCGCGGGAACTAGCGGGAGTAACAATGAGCAGTTCTTC. Translation: CATSDPLAAGTSGSNNEQFF.

This clonotype was recorded many times. CDR3 protein: CASNLAGAVADTQYF. The CDR3 DNA follows: TGTGCCAGCAACCTAGCGGGGGCGGTCGCAGATACGCAGTATTTT. The chain has TRBV2 and TRBJ2-3, with 10 nucleotides matching TRBD2. The J segment lost 4 bases and the V segment lost 7 bases, leaving 8 bases of the junction unmatched. The germline gives CDR1 SNHLY, CDR2 FYNNEI. The CDR3 is made up of 15 amino acids.

As concerns this clonotype: The junction departs from germline at one end; a sequencing error may be responsible. This chain links TRBV15 with TRBJ2-7; D not resolved. The CDR3 totals 14 residues. Germline V lookup: CDR1 LNHNV, CDR2 YYDKDF (reference sequence). In nucleotides, the CDR3 is TGTGTCACCAGCAGAAAGTCGGCAGCTACGAAGCAGTACTTC. Its protein product is CVTSRKSAATKQYF. Full variable domain (missing parts from reference TRBV15 and TRBJ2-7): DAMVIQNPRYQVTQFGKPVTLSCSQTLNHNVMYWYQQKSSQAPKLLFHYYDKDFNNEADTPDNFQSRRPNTSFCFLDIRSPGLGDTAMYLCVTSRKSAATKQYFGPGTRLTVT.

This clonotype was found many times. This chain's CDR3 is CASSGEAGRGAEQYF. CDR3 nucleotides: TGTGCCAGCAGCGGGGAAGCTGGGAGAGGGGCCGAGCAGTACTTC. This chain joins TRBV11-2 and TRBJ2-7; D tentatively reads TRBD1 or TRBD2 (5 bases each). This CDR3 has 15 residues. Germline CDR1 SGHAT, CDR2 FQNNGV. Trimming removed 5 bases from V and 6 bases from J, with 20 bases in between.

This clonotype was observed at least ten times. CDR3 nucleotide sequence: TGTGCCAGCAATTCCGAAGGGTTTTACACTGAAGCTTTCTTT. Amino acid sequence: CASNSEGFYTEAFF. V is TRBV2 and J is TRBJ1-1; D is undetermined. The CDR3 totals 14 residues. Germline loops: CDR1 SNHLY, CDR2 FYNNEI. V was pared by 7 bases and J by 3 bases, with 15 bases between.

This clonotype was counted ten times or more. The rearrangement uses TRBV7-2 and TRBJ2-3, with 7 bases aligning to TRBD1. CDR1 is SGHTA and CDR2 is FQGNSA in the germline V gene. There are 16 residues in the CDR3. The V gene end was trimmed by 5 bases and the J gene end by 2 bases; junction bases not matched to a gene: 10. CDR3 coding DNA: TGTGCCAGCAGCACCGGGACAGTTCGATTCACAGATACGCAGTATTTT. It translates to CASSTGTVRFTDTQYF.

The rearrangement joins TRBV2 to TRBJ2-7, with D perhaps matching TRBD2 (6 bases). Germline V lookup: CDR1 SNHLY, CDR2 FYNNEI. This CDR3 comprises 13 residues. DNA of the CDR3: TGTGTCCGGGGTAGCGGTAATACCTACGAGCAGTACTTC. It yields the protein CVRGSGNTYEQYF.

This clonotype has only a few counts. The chain combines TRBV10-3 with TRBJ2-1; D is ambiguous. Trimming pared 3 bases from V and 7 bases from J, leaving 7 bases between. The CDR3 consists of 12 residues. CDR1 and CDR2 (germline): ENHRY, SYGVKD. CDR3 residues: CAISDDWNEQFF. In nucleotides, the CDR3 is TGTGCCATCAGTGACGACTGGAATGAGCAGTTCTTC.

At least ten counts were recorded for this clonotype. CDR3 sequence (DNA): TGCAGTGCCCGAAAGGGTCGAGAGACCCAGTACTTC. Translated, it gives CSARKGRETQYF. The chain has TRBV20-1 and TRBJ2-5; D is unresolved. V lost 6 bases, J lost 4 bases, and 12 bases lay in between. The germline V gene encodes CDR1 DFQATT and CDR2 SNEGSKA (reference sequence). The CDR3 extends over 12 amino acids.